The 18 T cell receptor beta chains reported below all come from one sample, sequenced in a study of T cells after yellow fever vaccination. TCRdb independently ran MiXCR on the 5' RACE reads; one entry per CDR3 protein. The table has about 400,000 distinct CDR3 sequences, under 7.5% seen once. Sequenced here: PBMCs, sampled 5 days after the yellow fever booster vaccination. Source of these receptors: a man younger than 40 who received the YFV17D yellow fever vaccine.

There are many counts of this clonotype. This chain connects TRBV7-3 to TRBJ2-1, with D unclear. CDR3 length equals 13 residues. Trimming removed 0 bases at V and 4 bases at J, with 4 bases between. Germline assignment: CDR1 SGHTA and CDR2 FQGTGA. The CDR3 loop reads CASSLTSYNEQFF. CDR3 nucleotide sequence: TGTGCCAGCAGCTTAACCTCTTACAATGAGCAGTTCTTC.

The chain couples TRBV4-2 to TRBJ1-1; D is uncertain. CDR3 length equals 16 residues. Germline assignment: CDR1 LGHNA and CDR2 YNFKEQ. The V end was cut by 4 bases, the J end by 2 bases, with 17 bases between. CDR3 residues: CASSRQEAEINTEAFF. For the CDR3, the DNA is TGTGCCAGCAGCCGCCAAGAGGCGGAGATCAACACTGAAGCTTTCTTT.

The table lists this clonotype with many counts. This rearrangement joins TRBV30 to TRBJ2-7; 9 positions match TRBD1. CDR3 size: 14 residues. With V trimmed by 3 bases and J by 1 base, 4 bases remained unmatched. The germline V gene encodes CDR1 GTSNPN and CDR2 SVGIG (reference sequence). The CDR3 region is CAWSGQGFSYEQYF. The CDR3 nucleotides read TGTGCCTGGAGCGGACAGGGGTTTTCCTACGAGCAGTACTTC.

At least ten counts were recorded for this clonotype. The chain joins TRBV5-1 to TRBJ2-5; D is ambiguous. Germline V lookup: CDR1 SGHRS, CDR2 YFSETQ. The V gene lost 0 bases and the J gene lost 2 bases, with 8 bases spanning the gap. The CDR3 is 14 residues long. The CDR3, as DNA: TGCGCCAGCAGCTTGGCCGTCAGACAAGAGACCCAGTACTTC. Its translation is CASSLAVRQETQYF.

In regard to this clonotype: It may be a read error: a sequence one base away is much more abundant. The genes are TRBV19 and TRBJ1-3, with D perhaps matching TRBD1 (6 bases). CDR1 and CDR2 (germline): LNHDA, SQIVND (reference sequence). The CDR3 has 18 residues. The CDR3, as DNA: TGTGCCAGTTGTATCATCGTTGACAGGCTACTCTCTGGAAACACCATATATTTT. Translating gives CASCIIVDRLLSGNTIYF.

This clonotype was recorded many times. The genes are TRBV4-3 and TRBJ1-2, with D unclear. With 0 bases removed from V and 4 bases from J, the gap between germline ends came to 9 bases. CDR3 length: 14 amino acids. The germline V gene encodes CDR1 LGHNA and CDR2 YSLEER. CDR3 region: CASSQDGIAYGYTF. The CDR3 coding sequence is TGCGCCAGCAGCCAAGATGGGATAGCCTATGGCTACACCTTC.

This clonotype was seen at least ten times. DNA of the CDR3: TGCAGCGTCACTAAGACAGGGGGCACAGATACGCAGTATTTT. It codes for CSVTKTGGTDTQYF. V usage is TRBV29-1 and J usage is TRBJ2-3; 8 bases are a match to TRBD1. J was trimmed by 1 base and V by 6 bases; bases with no gene match: 6. Germline values: CDR1 SQVTM, CDR2 ANQGSEA. The CDR3 has 14 amino acids.

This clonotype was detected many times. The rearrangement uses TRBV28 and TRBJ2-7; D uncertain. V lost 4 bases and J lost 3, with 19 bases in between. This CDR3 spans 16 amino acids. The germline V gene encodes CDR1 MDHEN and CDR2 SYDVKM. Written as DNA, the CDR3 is TGTGCCAGCAGTTATCAGCTCCGAGCCCTGTTCTACGAGCAGTACTTC. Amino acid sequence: CASSYQLRALFYEQYF.

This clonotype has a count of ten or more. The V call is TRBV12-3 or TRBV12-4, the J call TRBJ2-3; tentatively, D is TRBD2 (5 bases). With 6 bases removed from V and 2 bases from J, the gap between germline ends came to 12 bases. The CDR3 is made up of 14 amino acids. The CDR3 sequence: CASSTKRITDTQYF. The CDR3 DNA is TGTGCCAGCAGCACCAAGCGGATCACAGATACGCAGTATTTT.

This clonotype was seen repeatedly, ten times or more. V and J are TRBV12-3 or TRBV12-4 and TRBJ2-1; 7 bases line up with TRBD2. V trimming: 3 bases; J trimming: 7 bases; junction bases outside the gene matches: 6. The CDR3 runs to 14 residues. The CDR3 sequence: CASSFGWRENEQFF. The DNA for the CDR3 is TGTGCCAGCAGTTTCGGGTGGCGGGAGAATGAGCAGTTCTTC.

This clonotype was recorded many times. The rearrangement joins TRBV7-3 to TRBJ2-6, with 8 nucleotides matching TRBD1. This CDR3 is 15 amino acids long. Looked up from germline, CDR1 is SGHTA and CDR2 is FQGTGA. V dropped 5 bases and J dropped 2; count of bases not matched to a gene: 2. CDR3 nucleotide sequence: TGTGCCAGCAGCCAACAGGGGGCTGGGGCCAACGTCCTGACTTTC. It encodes CASSQQGAGANVLTF.

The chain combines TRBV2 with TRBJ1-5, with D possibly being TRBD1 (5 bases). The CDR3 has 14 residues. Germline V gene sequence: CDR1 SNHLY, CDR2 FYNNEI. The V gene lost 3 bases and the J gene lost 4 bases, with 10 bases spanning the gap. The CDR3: CASSDWRGNQPQHF. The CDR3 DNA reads TGTGCCAGCAGTGATTGGCGGGGGAATCAGCCCCAGCATTTT.

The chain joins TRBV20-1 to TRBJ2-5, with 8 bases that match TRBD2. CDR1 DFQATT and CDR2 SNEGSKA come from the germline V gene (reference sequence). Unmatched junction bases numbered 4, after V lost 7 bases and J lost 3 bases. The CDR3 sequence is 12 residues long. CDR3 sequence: CSGREGEETQYF. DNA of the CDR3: TGCAGTGGACGGGAGGGTGAAGAGACCCAGTACTTC.

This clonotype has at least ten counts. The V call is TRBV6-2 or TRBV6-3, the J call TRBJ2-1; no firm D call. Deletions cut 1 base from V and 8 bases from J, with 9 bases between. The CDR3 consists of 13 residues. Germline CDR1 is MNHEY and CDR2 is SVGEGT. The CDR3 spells CASSYYPVDEQFF. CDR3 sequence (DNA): TGTGCCAGCAGTTACTACCCGGTGGATGAGCAGTTCTTC.

The CDR3 sequence is CAIRPSIGTSYEQYF. For the CDR3, the DNA is TGTGCCATCAGGCCATCTATAGGGACCTCCTACGAGCAGTACTTC. The chain employs TRBV10-3 and TRBJ2-7; TRBD1 or TRBD2 may be the D gene (5 bases each). Germline CDR1 ENHRY, CDR2 SYGVKD. The CDR3 has 15 amino acids. V was clipped by 6 bases and J by 0 bases, with 15 bases between them.

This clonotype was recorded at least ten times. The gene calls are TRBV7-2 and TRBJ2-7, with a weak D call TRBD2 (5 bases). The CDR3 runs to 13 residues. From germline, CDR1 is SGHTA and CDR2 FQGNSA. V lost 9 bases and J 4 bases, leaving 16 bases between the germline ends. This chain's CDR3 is CASSSGRGYEQYF. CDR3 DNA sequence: TGTGCCAGTTCGTCCGGAAGAGGGTACGAGCAGTACTTC.

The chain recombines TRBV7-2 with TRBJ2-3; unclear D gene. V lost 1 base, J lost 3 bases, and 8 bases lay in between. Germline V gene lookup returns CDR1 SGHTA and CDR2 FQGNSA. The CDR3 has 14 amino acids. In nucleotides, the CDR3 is TGTGCCAGCAGCTTAGTTTTCGCGACAGATACGCAGTATTTT. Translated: CASSLVFATDTQYF.

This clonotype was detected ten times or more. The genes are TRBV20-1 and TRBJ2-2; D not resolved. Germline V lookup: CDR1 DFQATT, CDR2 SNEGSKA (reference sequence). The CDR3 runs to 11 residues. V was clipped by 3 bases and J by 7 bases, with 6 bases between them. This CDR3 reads CSARDVGELFF. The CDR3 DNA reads TGCAGTGCTAGGGATGTCGGGGAGCTGTTTTTT.